This TCR beta chain was captured in a study of response to subunit inactivated influenza vaccine (dated by TCRdb to 2016 to 2018). As for the study more broadly: Deep quantitative profiling of the T cell receptor repertoire was used in the study to follow responses to a trivalent subunit inactivated influenza vaccine.

On the study overall, not on this receptor specifically: It was suggested by the authors that each seasonal influenza vaccination may recruit only a limited number of new T cells.

Cut back by 0 bases and 2 bases, the V and J ends lie 9 bases apart. The CDR3 spans 15 residues, from the cysteine through the phenylalanine. The DNA shown is the 45-base CDR3, in frame from base 1. According to the germline V gene, CDR1 reads LGHNA and CDR2 reads YSLEER. Libraries were built with RT-PCR. The sequencer was an Illumina HiSeq 2500. TCRdb reprocessing: public reads trimmed at Q25 with fastp, clones called with MiXCR, in-frame beta chains kept. Entries are consolidated by CDR3 protein sequence, retaining the most common genes and DNA. The sample table contains under 800,000 distinct CDR3 sequences; only one count was recorded for about 15% of them. The ten largest clonotypes hold 5.5% to 8% of the sample. Comments on this clonotype: It has no known antigen specificity. There are no base qualities to consult, and no much larger clone falls within one base.

The TCR comes from a man aged 50-59 years who received an inactivated influenza vaccine. Donor details come from another sample of the same person, matched by shared clones. Sequenced here: PBMCs from blood, sampled 14 to 15 days before vaccination. The rearrangement combines TRBV4-3 with TRBJ2-3, with the identity of the D gene unclear. The CDR3 reads CASSQDLGDTDTQYF. The sequenced DNA is TGCGCCAGCAGCCAAGATCTGGGTGACACAGATACGCAGTATTTT.